These T cell receptor beta chains were read from a single sample in a study of blood T cells in healthy people across ages. TCRdb re-derived calls from the 5' RACE reads in MiXCR, one entry per CDR3 protein. The sample contains 1.5 million to 2 million distinct CDR3 sequences, about 50% of which appear only once. Sequences were obtained from blood. Source of these receptors: a woman aged 40 to 50 in good health. Each CDR3 is given with its conserved first and last residue. D genes are given only for firm matches. Only some rows state a clone size, as once, few, many or a class for expanded clones.

>-|TRBV7-2|TRBD2|TRBJ2-5
TGTGCCAGCAGCTTAGTTGGGACTAGCGGGGGTGCGGGGCAGTACTTC
CASSLVGTSGGAGQYF
>-|TRBV5-1|-|TRBJ1-2
TGCGCCAGCAGCTCCCACAGGGATTATGGCTACACCTTC
CASSSHRDYGYTF
>-|TRBV7-2|-|TRBJ2-1
TGTGCCAGCAGCCCAACTGGGTTTGCTGAGCAGTTCTTC
CASSPTGFAEQFF
>-|TRBV7-8|-|TRBJ2-3
TGTGCCAGCAGCTCGTACAAAACTAGCACAGATACGCAGTATTTT
CASSSYKTSTDTQYF
>-|TRBV3-1|TRBD1|TRBJ2-1
TGTGCCAGCAGCCGGCGGACAGGGGTGGACAATGAGCAGTTCTTC
CASSRRTGVDNEQFF
>-|TRBV6-6|-|TRBJ2-1
TGTGCCAGCAGACAACAGGGTAGGTTTGAGCAGTTCTTC
CASRQQGRFEQFF
>-|TRBV20-1|-|TRBJ2-1
TGCAGTGCTAGGACTCCTACATACAATGAGCAGTTCTTC
CSARTPTYNEQFF
>-|TRBV4-3|TRBD2|TRBJ2-3
TGCGCCAGCAGCCAGGGGACTAGCGGGTGGGATACGCAGTATTTT
CASSQGTSGWDTQYF
>-|TRBV19|-|TRBJ2-2
TGTGCCACCAAATGGGGGGCCGCGAACACCGGGGAGCTGTTTTTT
CATKWGAANTGELFF
>-|TRBV20-1|-|TRBJ2-5
TGCAGTGCTAGAGATCCCAGGGACGTGACCCAGTACTTC
CSARDPRDVTQYF
>-|TRBV7-2|-|TRBJ1-1
TGTGCCAGCAACTGGGTCGGGACGGGGAACACTGAAGCTTTCTTT
CASNWVGTGNTEAFF
>-|TRBV28|TRBD1|TRBJ2-3
TGTGCCAGCAGTCCATTAGGGACAGGGGTGGCCGATACGCAGTATTTT
CASSPLGTGVADTQYF
>-|TRBV7-4|TRBD2|TRBJ2-3
TGTGCCAGCAGCCCTATTGAAGCGGGGGTGAAAGATACGCAGTATTTT
CASSPIEAGVKDTQYF
>-|TRBV27|-|TRBJ1-2
TGTGCCAGCAGTTTACAGGGGTCCCGGTATGGCTACACCTTC
CASSLQGSRYGYTF
>few|TRBV6-2/TRBV6-3|-|TRBJ2-1
TGTGCCAGCGGCCCTAGGTCTAATGAGCAGTTCTTC
CASGPRSNEQFF
>-|TRBV4-1|-|TRBJ1-1
TGCGCCAGCAGCCAAGCCACCATCCGGGACAAACACCAGGGGACTGAAGCTTTCTTT
CASSQATIRDKHQGTEAFF
>-|TRBV20-1|TRBD2|TRBJ2-5
TGCAGTGCTAGGGCGGACGGGGGAGGGATGTACCAAGAGACCCAGTACTTC
CSARADGGGMYQETQYF
>-|TRBV29-1|TRBD1|TRBJ1-1
TGCAGCGTAAACAGGGGGCTGGGCACTGAAGCTTTCTTT
CSVNRGLGTEAFF
>-|TRBV20-1|-|TRBJ1-5
TGCAGTGCTAGTTCCCAGCCCCAGCATTTT
CSASSQPQHF
>-|TRBV6-2/TRBV6-3|TRBD1|TRBJ1-2
TGTGCCAGCAGAGGCTGGGGACAGGGCTACACCTTC
CASRGWGQGYTF
>-|TRBV4-1|-|TRBJ2-2
TGCGCCAGCAGCCGAGACCCTGAGGGGTATGGAAACACCGGGGAGCTGTTTTTT
CASSRDPEGYGNTGELFF
>-|TRBV3-1|TRBD2|TRBJ2-5
TGTGCCAGCAGCCAGGCAATAGCGGGGCACGCTCAAGAGACCCAGTACTTC
CASSQAIAGHAQETQYF
>few|TRBV20-1|TRBD1|TRBJ1-2
TGCAGTGCCCCCGACAGGGGGGATTTCTATGGCTACACCTTC
CSAPDRGDFYGYTF
>few|TRBV20-1|-|TRBJ2-6
TGCAGTGCTAGAGACCCTGTACGTTCTGGGGCCAACGTCCTGACTTTC
CSARDPVRSGANVLTF
>-|TRBV20-1|-|TRBJ2-3
TGCAGTGCTAGAGATCTCAGCACTAGCACAGATACGCAGTATTTT
CSARDLSTSTDTQYF
>once|TRBV7-2|-|TRBJ2-3
TGTGCCAGCAGCTTATTTCGTCAGGGGGGGAGCACAGATACGCAGTATTTT
CASSLFRQGGSTDTQYF